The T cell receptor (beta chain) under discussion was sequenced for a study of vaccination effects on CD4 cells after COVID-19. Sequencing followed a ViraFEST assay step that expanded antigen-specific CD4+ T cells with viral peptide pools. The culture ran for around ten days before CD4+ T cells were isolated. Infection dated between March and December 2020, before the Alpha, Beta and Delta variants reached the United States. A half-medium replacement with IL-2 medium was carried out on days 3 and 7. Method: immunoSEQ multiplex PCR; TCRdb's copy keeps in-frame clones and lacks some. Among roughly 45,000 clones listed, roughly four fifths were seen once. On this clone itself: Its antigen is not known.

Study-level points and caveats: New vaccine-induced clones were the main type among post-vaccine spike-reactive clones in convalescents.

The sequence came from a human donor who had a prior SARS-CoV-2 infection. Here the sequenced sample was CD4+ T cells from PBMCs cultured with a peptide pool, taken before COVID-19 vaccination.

As DNA, the CDR3 is TGTGCCAGCAGCGTCCGACCCCAAGAGACCCAGTACTTC. The encoded protein is CASSVRPQETQYF. This chain uses TRBV9 with TRBJ2-5, with D uncertain. Trimming took off 2 bases at V and 1 base at J, with 6 bases between the two ends. Germline V gene sequence: CDR1 SGDLS, CDR2 YYNGEE. The CDR3 has 13 residues. Full variable domain (remainder filled in from reference TRBV9 and TRBJ2-5): DSGVTQTPKHLITATGQRVTLRCSPRSGDLSVYWYQQSLDQGLQFLIQYYNGEERAKGNILERFSAQQFPDLHSELNLSSLELGDSALYFCASSVRPQETQYFGPGTRLLVL.